What follows are 26 T cell receptor beta chains derived from one specimen sequenced in a study of blood T cell repertoires in COVID-19. TCRdb's table, derived via immunoSEQ multiplex PCR, lists solely in-frame clones and lacks some. The sample yields 68,000 or so clones, about 80% seen once. The sequenced sample was peripheral blood. These receptors all stem from a human donor in a cohort sampled during active COVID-19.

The CDR3 bases are TGTGCCAGAAGCCTCGGGACAATGGGTGAAAAACTGTTTTTT. Residues: CARSLGTMGEKLFF. This chain links TRBV5-3 with TRBJ1-4; TRBD1 is a possible D gene (6 bases). TRBV5-3 is an ORF for which the function is uncertain. V lost 4 bases to trimming and J lost 7 bases, with 14 bases between them. This CDR3 is built from 14 residues.

The genes are TRBV28 and TRBJ1-1, with 8 positions matching TRBD1. V lost 9 bases to trimming and J lost 3 bases; unmatched junction nucleotides: 9. The germline V gene encodes CDR1 MDHEN and CDR2 SYDVKM. The CDR3 runs 14 residues. The CDR3 DNA sequence: TGTGCCAGTGCAGGGGGCGCAGAGGACACTGAAGCTTTCTTT. Translating it yields CASAGGAEDTEAFF.

The chain joins TRBV27 to TRBJ2-2; D gene ambiguous. Germline loops: CDR1 MNHEY, CDR2 SMNVEV (reference sequence). Trimming left V 6 bases short and J 4 bases short, with 9 bases between. This CDR3 comprises 13 residues. The CDR3 DNA sequence: TGTGCCAGCAGCCTCCGGAGCACCGGGGAGCTGTTTTTT. The encoded protein is CASSLRSTGELFF.

The J gene is TRBJ1-1, the V gene TRBV4-1; D unresolved. This CDR3 spans 13 amino acids. Trimming took 1 base from V and 0 from J, leaving 3 bases between them. Germline-derived CDR1 and CDR2 are MGHRA and YSYEKL. This CDR3 reads CASSQAVNTEAFF. The CDR3 DNA reads TGCGCCAGCAGCCAAGCAGTGAACACTGAAGCTTTCTTT.

This chain connects TRBV5-5 to TRBJ1-2; D call uncertain. CDR3 size: 15 residues. The V gene's germline CDR1 is SGHKS and CDR2 YYEKEE (reference sequence). Between the trimmed V and J ends, which lost 0 bases and 5 bases, there was a span of 14 bases. The CDR3 DNA reads TGTGCCAGCAGCTTGGGGGTCGCGGCAGATTATGGCTACACCTTC. Protein: CASSLGVAADYGYTF.

The chain combines TRBV30 with TRBJ2-5; the match to TRBD1 covers 10 bases. CDR1 and CDR2 from the germline V gene are GTSNPN and SVGIG (reference sequence). This CDR3 comprises 15 residues. Trimming cost V 5 bases and J 2 bases; bases outside gene matches: 8. CDR3 DNA: TGTGCCTGGGGCGGGGACAGGGGCCGACAAGAGACCCAGTACTTC. It translates to CAWGGDRGRQETQYF.

The rearrangement joins TRBV11-2 to TRBJ2-3; 11 nucleotides line up with TRBD2. CDR1 and CDR2 from the germline V gene are SGHAT and FQNNGV. CDR3 length: 16 residues. V lost 8 bases, J lost 3 bases, and 10 bases stayed unmatched. The chain's CDR3 is CASGPLAGGRTDTQYF. CDR3 sequence (DNA): TGTGCCAGCGGGCCTTTAGCGGGGGGGCGAACAGATACGCAGTATTTT.

The chain combines TRBV19 with TRBJ2-5; 8 bases map to TRBD2. The CDR3 totals 14 residues. Unmatched junction bases numbered 8, after V lost 7 bases and J lost 4 bases. Germline CDR1 LNHDA, CDR2 SQIVND (reference sequence). The CDR3 loop is CASTSGGAGETQYF. Written as DNA, the CDR3 is TGTGCCAGTACCTCGGGGGGGGCCGGAGAGACCCAGTACTTC.

The rearrangement joins TRBV5-4 to TRBJ1-2, with 11 bases aligning to TRBD1. The CDR3 runs to 16 residues. The junction had 9 bases not matched to a gene; V was cut back by 0 bases and J by 8 bases. In germline, CDR1 is SGHNT, CDR2 YYREEE (reference sequence). The CDR3 region is CASSLDGGQGVRGYTF. The CDR3 nucleotides are TGTGCCAGCAGCTTGGATGGGGGACAGGGGGTGAGAGGCTACACCTTC.

V and J are TRBV7-9 and TRBJ2-1; D call uncertain. CDR1 SEHNR and CDR2 FQNEAQ come from the germline V gene (reference sequence). Trimming removed 0 bases at V and 7 bases at J, with 13 bases between. This CDR3 spans 15 amino acids. The CDR3 region is CASSLALASINEQFF. The CDR3 nucleotides are TGTGCCAGCAGCTTAGCGCTGGCTAGTATAAATGAGCAGTTCTTC.

This clone showed up many times. The chain couples TRBV28 to TRBJ1-1; D remains unclear. This CDR3 comprises 20 residues. Trimming took off 2 bases at V and 0 bases at J, with 25 bases between the two ends. Germline values: CDR1 MDHEN, CDR2 SYDVKM. The CDR3 loop reads CASSLRLRSSALPLNTEAFF. CDR3 nucleotides: TGTGCCAGCAGTTTACGTTTAAGGAGTTCCGCTCTACCTCTGAACACTGAAGCTTTCTTT.

The chain carries TRBV5-4 and TRBJ2-1; TRBD2 aligns across 9 bases. The J segment lost 4 bases and the V segment lost 0 bases, leaving 5 bases of the junction unmatched. The V gene's germline CDR1 is SGHNT and CDR2 YYREEE (reference sequence). CDR3 length: 16 residues. DNA of the CDR3: TGTGCCAGCAGCTTGGGCGCTAGCGGGATTTACAATGAGCAGTTCTTC. It yields the protein CASSLGASGIYNEQFF.

The chain employs TRBV24-1 and TRBJ2-7, with 8 bases matching TRBD2. The CDR3 is 16 residues long. Germline trimming cut 3 bases from V and 5 bases from J; bases unmatched to any gene: 11. Looked up from germline, CDR1 is KGHDR and CDR2 is SFDVKD. As DNA, the CDR3 is TGTGCCACCAGTGATCCGTCGGGGGGGCGCCGCCACGAGCAGTACTTC. It codes for CATSDPSGGRRHEQYF.

The chain joins TRBV9 to TRBJ2-1; D perhaps matches TRBD1 (6 bases). Germline loops: CDR1 SGDLS, CDR2 YYNGEE. Trimming shortened V by 4 bases and J by 6 bases, and 14 bases separated the two germline ends. The CDR3 spans 14 residues. The CDR3 nucleotides read TGTGCCAGCAGCTACAGGGTTAGGTCCAATGAGCAGTTCTTC. Encoded protein: CASSYRVRSNEQFF.

V usage is TRBV19 and J usage is TRBJ1-5, with D possibly TRBD1 on 5 matching bases. CDR3 length equals 15 residues. CDR1 and CDR2 (germline): LNHDA, SQIVND (reference sequence). With 5 bases removed from V and 0 bases from J, the gap between germline ends came to 11 bases. The CDR3 reads CASSETGDSNQPQHF. CDR3 DNA: TGTGCCAGTAGTGAAACAGGAGATAGCAATCAGCCCCAGCATTTT. Full variable domain (remainder filled in from reference TRBV19 and TRBJ1-5): DGGITQSPKYLFRKEGQNVTLSCEQNLNHDAMYWYRQDPGQGLRLIYYSQIVNDFQKGDIAEGYSVSREKKESFPLTVTSAQKNPTAFYLCASSETGDSNQPQHFGDGTRLSIL.

The genes are TRBV7-6 and TRBJ2-5, with TRBD1 matching 7 bases. CDR1 and CDR2 (germline): SGHVS, FNYEAQ. The CDR3 has 14 amino acids. V lost 5 bases, J lost 1 base, and 4 bases stayed unmatched. The CDR3 bases are TGTGCCAGCAGCCAGAACAGGGGCCAAGAGACCCAGTACTTC. Translated: CASSQNRGQETQYF.

This clone was counted a few times. The chain is built from TRBV10-2 and TRBJ2-1; 13 bases match TRBD2. Germline V lookup: CDR1 WSHSY, CDR2 SAAADI. Trimming at V came to 2 bases and at J to 8 bases, leaving 3 bases not matched to a gene. This CDR3 contains 15 residues. The CDR3 nucleotides read TGCGCCAGCAGTGAGCCCGGACTAGCGGGGGATGAGCAGTTCTTC. Residues: CASSEPGLAGDEQFF.

J is TRBJ2-2 and V is TRBV9; 8 nucleotides line up with TRBD2. V was clipped by 4 bases and J by 3 bases; unmatched bases: 5. Germline V gene lookup returns CDR1 SGDLS and CDR2 YYNGEE. The CDR3 has 15 residues. DNA of the CDR3: TGTGCCAGCAGCCCCCGGCGGGGGGACACCGGGGAGCTGTTTTTT. This sequence encodes CASSPRRGDTGELFF.

The V and J genes are TRBV7-9 and TRBJ2-7; 8 bases are a match to TRBD2. This CDR3 has 15 amino acids. From germline, CDR1 is SEHNR and CDR2 FQNEAQ (reference sequence). Trimming removed 1 base from V and 2 bases from J; junction bases left unmatched: 4. CDR3 sequence (DNA): TGTGCCAGCAGCTTAGAGGCCGGGGGGGCCTACGAGCAGTACTTC. Its protein product is CASSLEAGGAYEQYF.

V is TRBV19 and J is TRBJ2-5; TRBD2 might be the D (7 bases). V was trimmed by 11 bases and J by 1 base, leaving 14 bases between them. Germline CDR1 and CDR2: LNHDA and SQIVND (reference sequence). This CDR3 region has 13 residues. The CDR3 protein is CASGGQTQETQYF. DNA for the CDR3: TGTGCCTCCGGGGGGCAGACCCAAGAGACCCAGTACTTC. The whole variable domain, filled in from reference TRBV19 and TRBJ2-5, reads DGGITQSPKYLFRKEGQNVTLSCEQNLNHDAMYWYRQDPGQGLRLIYYSQIVNDFQKGDIAEGYSVSREKKESFPLTVTSAQKNPTAFYLCASGGQTQETQYFGPGTRLLVL.

The rearrangement joins TRBV14 to TRBJ2-3; the D gene is possibly TRBD2 (5 bases). Per germline, CDR1 SGHDN and CDR2 FVKESK. The V and J ends lost 0 bases and 6 bases respectively, with 25 bases between them. The CDR3 is 19 amino acids. CDR3 DNA: TGTGCCAGCAGCCAAGAACGTCCGCTAGCTTACCTGTTTGGCGATACGCAGTATTTT. Protein product: CASSQERPLAYLFGDTQYF.

This chain joins TRBV11-2 and TRBJ1-1, with D unresolved. Germline lookup yields CDR1 SGHAT and CDR2 FQNNGV. This CDR3 has 12 amino acids. Between the trimmed V and J ends, which lost 1 base and 4 bases, there was a span of 4 bases. In DNA, the CDR3 is TGTGCCAGCAGCTTAGGTATCACTGAAGCTTTCTTT. It yields the protein CASSLGITEAFF. Filled out from reference TRBV11-2 and TRBJ1-1, the complete variable domain reads EAGVAQSPRYKIIEKRQSVAFWCNPISGHATLYWYQQILGQGPKLLIQFQNNGVVDDSQLPKDRFSAERLKGVDSTLKIQPAKLEDSAVYLCASSLGITEAFFGQGTRLTVV.

The genes are TRBV12-3 or TRBV12-4 and TRBJ2-5; 8 nucleotides agree with TRBD1. The junction had 5 bases not matched to a gene; V was cut back by 6 bases and J by 5 bases. This CDR3 is built from 13 residues. CDR3 DNA sequence: TGTGCCAGCAGCCCGAACAGGGGGGAGACCCAGTACTTC. Translating it yields CASSPNRGETQYF.

The gene calls are TRBV6-2 or TRBV6-3 and TRBJ2-1; 8 nucleotides line up with TRBD2. Germline V CDR1 and CDR2: MNHEY, SVGEGT. J was trimmed by 5 bases and V by 2 bases; bases with no gene match: 8. This CDR3 contains 16 residues. CDR3: CASSYPAGGVDNEQFF. CDR3 nucleotides: TGTGCCAGCAGTTACCCGGCCGGGGGGGTAGACAATGAGCAGTTCTTC.

V usage is TRBV29-1 and J usage is TRBJ1-2; no definite D call. The CDR3 is made up of 12 amino acids. Per germline, CDR1 SQVTM and CDR2 ANQGSEA. V was clipped by 7 bases and J by 4 bases, with 13 bases between them. CDR3 loop: CSAQAVSYGYTF. The CDR3 DNA reads TGCAGCGCCCAGGCAGTCAGCTATGGCTACACCTTC. The whole variable domain, remainder taken from reference TRBV29-1 and TRBJ1-2, is SAVISQKPSRDICQRGTSLTIQCQVDSQVTMMFWYRQQPGQSLTLIATANQGSEATYESGFVIDKFPISRPNLTFSTLTVSNMSPEDSSIYLCSAQAVSYGYTFGSGTRLTVV.

This clone was counted only a few times. V gene TRBV11-2 combines with J gene TRBJ2-7; tentative D call: TRBD2 (5 bases). CDR3 length: 15 amino acids. Germline values: CDR1 SGHAT, CDR2 FQNNGV. Trimming left V 2 bases short and J 6 bases short, with 17 bases between. CDR3 bases: TGTGCCAGCAGCTTATCCTCCGGAGAGGGATTCGAGCAGTACTTC. As protein: CASSLSSGEGFEQYF.